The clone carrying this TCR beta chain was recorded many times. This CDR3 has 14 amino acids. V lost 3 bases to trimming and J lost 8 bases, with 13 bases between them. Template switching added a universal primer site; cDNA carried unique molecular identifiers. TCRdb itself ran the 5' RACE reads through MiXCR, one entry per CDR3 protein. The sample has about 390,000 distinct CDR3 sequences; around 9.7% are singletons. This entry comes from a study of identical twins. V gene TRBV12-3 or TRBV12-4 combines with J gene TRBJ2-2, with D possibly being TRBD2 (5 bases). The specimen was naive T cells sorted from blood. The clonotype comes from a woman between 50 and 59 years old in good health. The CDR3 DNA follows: TGTGCCAGCAGTTTTACATTCCCGGGGGGGGAGCTGTTTTTT. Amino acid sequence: CASSFTFPGGELFF.